This T cell receptor beta chain was sequenced during a study of cytomegalovirus exposure and HLA in healthy donors. Turning to the study itself: The approximately 120 million unique TCR beta sequences, from roughly 170 million T cells, were found by an earlier analysis.

The CDR3 covers 15 residues. Germline V gene sequence: CDR1 LNHDA, CDR2 SQIVND (reference sequence). V dropped 4 bases and J dropped 4 bases, with 16 bases sitting between them. Notes on the study in general: Presence/absence analyses supposed approximately even sequencing depth among donors.

With 60 Vbeta and 13 Jbeta primers, the PCR was carried out. Authors' processing steps: Among the unique TCR beta chains that a later analysis counted, about 81 million in all, 10 million to 11 million were shared. Assay: immunoSEQ multiplex PCR; the TCRdb copy retains only in-frame clones and omits some. The D gene and trimming were derived from the DNA, and the V and J assignments and clone size from that table. This table holds over 85,000 clones, around 78% found once. About this clone itself: The antigen is not known.

The origin of this receptor is a man aged 40-49 years in good health and CMV-seronegative. The sequenced material came from PBMCs. This chain links TRBV19 with TRBJ1-2; maybe TRBD1 (5 bases). The CDR3 region has the DNA TGTGCCAGTAGTAGGGGTTCAGGGTTCGGCTATGGCTACACCTTC. Translation gives CASSRGSGFGYGYTF.